The rows below give T cell receptor beta chains drawn from one sample of a study of blood T cell repertoires in COVID-19. Generated by immunoSEQ multiplex PCR, the TCRdb table keeps only in-frame clones and is missing some. The profile covers about 290,000 clones, with about nine tenths appearing a single time and approximately 0.85% taken by the ten largest. Sequencing used peripheral blood. Source of these receptors: a woman aged 35 to 49 who had recovered from COVID-19. CDR3s include the opening cysteine and the closing phenylalanine or tryptophan. The D gene is left open where the match is weak. Clone size appears in some rows only: once, few, many, or a class for an expanded clone.

clone size,D gene,V gene,J gene,CDR3 DNA,CDR3 protein
.,TRBD1,TRBV3-1/TRBV3-2,TRBJ1-2,TGTGCCAGCACATACAGGGGGGACTATGGCTACACCTTC,CASTYRGDYGYTF
.,.,TRBV2,TRBJ1-1,TGTGCCAGCAGTGAAGGACGGCTCCGGGACACTGAAGCTTTCTTT,CASSEGRLRDTEAFF
few,.,TRBV19,TRBJ2-1,TGTGCCAGTAGTATAGATGGGGCTAACCCCTACAATGAGCAGTTCTTC,CASSIDGANPYNEQFF
.,TRBD2,TRBV27,TRBJ2-3,TGTGCCAGCAGTCCGAGACTAGCGGGGGGCACAGATACGCAGTATTTT,CASSPRLAGGTDTQYF
.,.,TRBV30,TRBJ2-1,TGTGCCTGGAGCCCCGCAGACTACAATGAGCAGTTCTTC,CAWSPADYNEQFF
.,.,TRBV11-2,TRBJ2-1,TGTGCCAGCAGCTTAGACCCCTCCTCTGAGCAGTTCTTC,CASSLDPSSEQFF
once,.,TRBV10-3,TRBJ2-7,TGTGCCATCAGTGATTCCCTTTACGAGCAGTACTTC,CAISDSLYEQYF
.,TRBD2,TRBV30,TRBJ2-7,TGTGCCTGGAGTGTAATCGAACTAGCGGGAGAAGAGCAGTACTTC,CAWSVIELAGEEQYF
.,.,TRBV6-1,TRBJ1-4,TGTGCCAGCAGTGAGGGGGGAGGTCGGAGTGAAAAACTGTTTTTT,CASSEGGGRSEKLFF
.,TRBD2,TRBV4-1,TRBJ2-5,TGCGCCAGCAGCCAAGGGCTAGCGGGCTACCAAGAGACCCAGTACTTC,CASSQGLAGYQETQYF
.,.,TRBV30,TRBJ2-5,TGTGCCTGGAGCCAACAGGGCCGAGAGACCCAGTACTTC,CAWSQQGRETQYF
.,TRBD1,TRBV27,TRBJ1-1,TGTGCCAGTAGACAGGGTCGGAACACTGAAGCTTTCTTT,CASRQGRNTEAFF
.,.,TRBV6-6,TRBJ1-5,TGTGCCAGCAGTCCCTACCTGGGCATGTCAGGGGATCAGCCCCAGCATTTT,CASSPYLGMSGDQPQHF
.,.,TRBV6-5,TRBJ2-5,TGTGCCAGCAGTTACGTCGGTACTGTGGAGACCCAGTACTTC,CASSYVGTVETQYF
.,TRBD2,TRBV5-6,TRBJ2-3,TGTGCCAGCAGCTCGCCACTAGCGGGACCAGATACGCAGTATTTT,CASSSPLAGPDTQYF
.,TRBD1,TRBV27,TRBJ2-7,TGTGCCAGCAGTTTAGGACAGGGAATCTACGAGCAGTACTTC,CASSLGQGIYEQYF
.,.,TRBV4-1,TRBJ2-7,TGCGCCAGCAGCCAAGATGTCCTTACTAGGTTCGGCGAGCAGTACTTC,CASSQDVLTRFGEQYF
.,.,TRBV28,TRBJ1-1,TGTGCCAGCAGTGCCGGGACACAAAAGCCTTTCTTT,CASSAGTQKPFF
.,.,TRBV19,TRBJ2-2,TGTGCCAGCAAACTACAGGAAAACACCGGGGAGCTGTTTTTT,CASKLQENTGELFF
.,TRBD2,TRBV3-1/TRBV3-2,TRBJ2-1,TGTGCCAGCAGCCAAGATCGATATCCTTCTGTAGCGGGAGGTTTGAATGAGCAGTTCTTC,CASSQDRYPSVAGGLNEQFF
.,TRBD1,TRBV6-5,TRBJ1-1,TGTGCCAGCAGTTTCATCGGACAGGGAGGTACTGAAGCTTTCTTT,CASSFIGQGGTEAFF
.,TRBD2,TRBV2,TRBJ2-5,TGTGCCAGCAGTGAAGTGGCTAGCGGGAGCCCGATACAAGAGACCCAGTACTTC,CASSEVASGSPIQETQYF
.,.,TRBV5-1,TRBJ2-3,TGCGCCAGCAGCCCGGACAGCACGCGGGATACGCAGTATTTT,CASSPDSTRDTQYF
.,TRBD2,TRBV27,TRBJ2-7,TGTGCCAGCAGTTCAGGGAGGGACTATTTCCAGTACTTC,CASSSGRDYFQYF
.,.,TRBV5-6,TRBJ2-2,TGTGCCAGCAGCCGAGGGGGGGCCGGGGAGCTGTTTTTT,CASSRGGAGELFF
.,.,TRBV7-8,TRBJ2-7,TGTGCCAGCAGCTTACGCGTAGAAGACTACGAGCAGTACTTC,CASSLRVEDYEQYF
.,.,TRBV6-5,TRBJ2-7,TGTGCCAGCAGTTACGGGGGGGCAGACACCGCCTACGAGCAGTACTTC,CASSYGGADTAYEQYF
.,.,TRBV3-1/TRBV3-2,TRBJ2-1,TGTGCCAGCAGCCAAGAATTAGAAAGGTTCTTC,CASSQELERFF
.,TRBD2,TRBV7-9,TRBJ2-1,TGTGCCAGCAGTCCAGGGACTAGCGGGAGGGCCTCGCTGTTCTTC,CASSPGTSGRASLFF